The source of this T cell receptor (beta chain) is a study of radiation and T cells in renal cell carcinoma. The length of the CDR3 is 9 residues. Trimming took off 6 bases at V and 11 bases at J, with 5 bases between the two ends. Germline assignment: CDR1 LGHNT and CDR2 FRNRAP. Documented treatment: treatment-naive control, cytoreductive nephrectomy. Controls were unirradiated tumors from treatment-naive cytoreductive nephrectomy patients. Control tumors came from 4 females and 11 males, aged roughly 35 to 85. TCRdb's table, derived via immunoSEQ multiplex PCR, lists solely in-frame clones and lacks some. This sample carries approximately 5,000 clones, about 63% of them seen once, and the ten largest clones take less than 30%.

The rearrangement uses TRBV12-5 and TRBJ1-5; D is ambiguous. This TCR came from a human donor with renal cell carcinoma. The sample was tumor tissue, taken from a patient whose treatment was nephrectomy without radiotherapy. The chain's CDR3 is CASGSAQHF. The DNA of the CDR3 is TGTGCTAGTGGATCAGCCCAGCATTTT.